The rows below give T cell receptor beta chains drawn from one sample of a study of blood T cells in healthy people across ages. TCRdb analysed the 5' RACE reads with MiXCR anew, one entry per CDR3 protein. The data show about 1.4 million distinct CDR3 sequences, almost 60% seen once. The sequencing input was blood. These receptors all come from a man younger than 35 in good health. CDR3s include the opening cysteine and the closing phenylalanine or tryptophan. Fields, in order: clone size, D gene, J gene, V gene, CDR3 protein, CDR3 DNA. D genes are given only for firm matches. The size entry is marked missing in some rows and otherwise reads once, few, many or a size class.

>.|TRBD2|TRBJ2-1|TRBV6-1
CASSSGLAGNNEQFF
TGTGCCAGCAGTTCGGGACTAGCGGGGAACAATGAGCAGTTCTTC
>.|.|TRBJ2-7|TRBV4-3
CASSQDLIGAHYEQYF
TGCGCCAGCAGCCAAGATCTTATAGGGGCCCACTACGAGCAGTACTTC
>.|TRBD2|TRBJ2-1|TRBV6-5
CASSYSGLADSNEQFF
TGTGCCAGCAGTTACTCGGGACTAGCCGACTCCAATGAGCAGTTCTTC
>few|.|TRBJ2-3|TRBV11-2
CASSTAGGQWDTQYF
TGTGCCAGCAGCACCGCGGGTGGACAGTGGGATACGCAGTATTTT
>.|TRBD1|TRBJ2-7|TRBV7-8
CASRTTGDDEQYF
TGTGCCAGCAGGACGACAGGGGATGACGAGCAGTACTTC
>once|.|TRBJ1-1|TRBV14
CASSQEETLNTEAFF
TGTGCCAGCAGCCAAGAAGAGACACTCAACACTGAAGCTTTCTTT
>.|.|TRBJ1-2|TRBV20-1
CSVQSNTGNNYGYTF
TGCAGTGTCCAGTCCAATACCGGGAATAACTATGGCTACACCTTC
>.|.|TRBJ1-6|TRBV3-1
CASSQSRHIDNSPLHF
TGTGCCAGCAGCCAGAGTCGCCACATCGATAATTCACCCCTCCACTTT
>.|TRBD2|TRBJ2-3|TRBV7-2
CASSRIAGGLTDTQYF
TGTGCCAGCAGCCGCATAGCGGGGGGGCTCACAGATACGCAGTATTTT
>.|TRBD1|TRBJ2-3|TRBV7-2
CASSPTGQRTDTQYF
TGTGCCAGCAGCCCCACGGGACAGCGCACAGATACGCAGTATTTT
>.|.|TRBJ2-1|TRBV10-3
CATLTVGRDEQFF
TGTGCCACCCTGACCGTGGGCCGCGATGAGCAGTTCTTC
>.|TRBD2|TRBJ2-1|TRBV2
CASSVGGTSLHEQFF
TGTGCCAGCAGTGTAGGGGGGACTAGCCTCCATGAGCAGTTCTTC
>.|.|TRBJ2-5|TRBV3-1
CASSQADETQYF
TGTGCCAGCAGCCAAGCTGATGAGACCCAGTACTTC
>.|.|TRBJ2-7|TRBV10-3
CAISGGGDSYEQYF
TGTGCCATCAGTGGTGGGGGAGACTCCTACGAGCAGTACTTC
>.|TRBD1|TRBJ2-7|TRBV12-3/TRBV12-4
CATRPGTEPYEQCF
TGTGCCACCCGACCCGGGACAGAACCATACGAGCAGTGCTTC
>.|.|TRBJ1-1|TRBV30
CAWSVWGTEAFF
TGTGCCTGGAGTGTTTGGGGCACTGAAGCTTTCTTT
>.|TRBD2|TRBJ2-1|TRBV6-5
CASFPRLAAYNEQFF
TGTGCCAGTTTCCCGAGACTAGCGGCTTACAATGAGCAGTTCTTC
>.|.|TRBJ2-1|TRBV15
CATSRSNEQFF
TGTGCCACCAGCAGGAGTAATGAGCAGTTCTTC
>.|.|TRBJ2-1|TRBV20-1
CSASRWGSYNEQFF
TGCAGTGCTTCCCGCTGGGGCTCCTACAATGAGCAGTTCTTC
>.|.|TRBJ1-2|TRBV12-5
CASGLFGADYGNTF
TGTGCTAGTGGTTTATTCGGGGCAGACTATGGCAACACCTTC
>.|.|TRBJ2-3|TRBV28
CASNDWAAISTDTQYF
TGTGCCAGCAACGACTGGGCAGCTATTAGCACAGATACGCAGTATTTT
>.|TRBD2|TRBJ2-3|TRBV4-2
CASSLRAGGVTDTQYF
TGTGCCAGCAGCCTACGGGCGGGGGGAGTCACAGATACGCAGTATTTT
>.|.|TRBJ1-6|TRBV20-1
CSAGGTEDSYNSPLHF
TGCAGTGCTGGGGGGACGGAGGACTCCTATAATTCACCCCTCCACTTT
>.|TRBD2|TRBJ2-1|TRBV7-9
CASGILADRIQFF
TGTGCTAGCGGTATTCTAGCGGATAGAATACAGTTCTTC
>.|.|TRBJ1-4|TRBV4-2
CASSQGLGGKRTNEKLFF
TGTGCCAGCAGCCAAGGCCTCGGAGGGAAGAGAACTAATGAAAAACTGTTTTTT
>once|.|TRBJ1-2|TRBV10-3
CAISEWDRTVGVNYGYTF
TGTGCCATCAGTGAGTGGGATAGGACCGTGGGGGTTAACTATGGCTACACCTTC
>.|.|TRBJ2-7|TRBV29-1
CSVDEQANEQYF
TGCAGCGTTGACGAACAGGCTAATGAGCAGTACTTC
>few|TRBD2|TRBJ2-1|TRBV12-3/TRBV12-4
CASTRASGTSGSRNEQFF
TGTGCCAGCACACGAGCCTCGGGGACTAGCGGGAGTCGGAATGAGCAGTTCTTC
>.|.|TRBJ1-1|TRBV28
CASSRVNVGRRGVMNTEAFF
TGTGCCAGCAGTCGGGTAAATGTGGGCAGGAGGGGGGTTATGAACACTGAAGCTTTCTTT